This TCR beta chain was obtained from a study of blood T cell repertoires in COVID-19. The wider study: The analysed material was cDNA or gDNA that came from T cells, B-cell-depleted T cells, or PBMCs.

The V gene end was trimmed by 4 bases and the J gene end by 4 bases; junction bases not matched to a gene: 9. This CDR3 spans 16 amino acids. Germline loops: CDR1 KGHDR, CDR2 SFDVKD. Produced via immunoSEQ multiplex PCR; TCRdb's table is partial and in-frame only. The sample carries 350,000 to 400,000 clones, more than 85% recorded once. The chain carries TRBV24-1 and TRBJ2-5; TRBD1 agrees at 9 bases. Specimen: PBMCs or T cells enriched from blood (not recorded which). The receptor was derived from a woman aged 40 to 50 who had been exposed to COVID-19. The CDR3 sequence is CATSEPGTGRGETQYF. The CDR3 region has the DNA TGTGCCACCAGTGAACCCGGGACAGGGCGAGGAGAGACCCAGTACTTC.